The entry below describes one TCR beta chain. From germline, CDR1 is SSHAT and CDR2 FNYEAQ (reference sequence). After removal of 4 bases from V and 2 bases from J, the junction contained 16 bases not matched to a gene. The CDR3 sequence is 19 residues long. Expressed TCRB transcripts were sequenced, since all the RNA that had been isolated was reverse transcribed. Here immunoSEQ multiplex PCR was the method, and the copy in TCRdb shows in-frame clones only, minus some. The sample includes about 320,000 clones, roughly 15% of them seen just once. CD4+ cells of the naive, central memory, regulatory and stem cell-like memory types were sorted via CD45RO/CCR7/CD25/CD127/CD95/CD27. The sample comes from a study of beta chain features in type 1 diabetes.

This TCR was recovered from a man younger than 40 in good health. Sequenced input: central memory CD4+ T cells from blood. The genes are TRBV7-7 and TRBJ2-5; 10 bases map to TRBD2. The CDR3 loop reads CASSSRSRSGRARQETQYF. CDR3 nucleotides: TGTGCCAGCAGCTCGCGGAGCCGAAGCGGGAGGGCAAGACAAGAGACCCAGTACTTC.